This TCR beta chain appears in the sequencing data of a study of OX40 agonist ivuxolimab in advanced cancers. At the level of the study: Patients were given ivuxolimab, an antibody that agonizes OX40 (CD134). Among those treated, three patients had partial responses, one with hepatocellular carcinoma and two with cutaneous melanoma. Of the participants, more than 35% had some prior anti-PD-1, anti-PD-L1 or anti-CTLA-4 therapy, which was allowed. Findings and caveats of the study: The CD4+ and CD8+ T cells in the blood had expanded clonally by week 6 at 0.1 to 3.0 mg/kg.

The table came from immunoSEQ multiplex PCR; TCRdb's copy has only in-frame clones and leaves some out. The table has roughly 23,000 clones, over 70% seen once. Between the trimmed V and J ends, which lost 8 bases and 3 bases, there was a span of 15 bases. This CDR3 spans 14 amino acids. Germline CDR1 is SNHLY and CDR2 is FYNNEI. On this clone: The antigen is unknown.

The chain is built from TRBV2 and TRBJ2-3; maybe TRBD2 (6 bases). The sample in question was CD4+ or CD8+ T cells sorted from blood, obtained in a trial of the OX40 agonist ivuxolimab. The receptor comes from an adult with an advanced solid tumor such as melanoma, head and neck, liver or kidney cancer. CDR3 nucleotide sequence: TGTGCCAGCGTAGCTAGCGTCGGGACAGATACGCAGTATTTT. Translating it yields CASVASVGTDTQYF. Full variable domain (rest looked up from reference TRBV2 and TRBJ2-3): EPEVTQTPSHQVTQMGQEVILRCVPISNHLYFYWYRQILGQKVEFLVSFYNNEISEKSEIFDDQFSVERPDGSNFTLKIRSTKLEDSAMYFCASVASVGTDTQYFGPGTRLTVL.